Shown below are 26 T cell receptor beta chains from a single sample sequenced in a study of T cells in Graves' hyperthyroidism and ophthalmopathy. Amplification targeted TCR beta CDR3 regions from RNA transcripts. HTBI primers were used for first-round RT-PCR of the TCR CDR3. TCRdb reprocessed the multiplex PCR reads with MiXCR, giving one entry per CDR3 protein. Of 550,000 to 650,000 distinct CDR3 sequences listed, around 13% were seen once; the top ten hold 14%. Sequencing input: blood. The receptors stem from a woman in her forties with Graves' hyperthyroidism.

In its sample, this clonotype was seen a few times. The J gene is TRBJ2-3, the V gene TRBV2, with D hard to call. Germline loops: CDR1 SNHLY, CDR2 FYNNEI. V lost 6 bases and J 3 bases, leaving 13 bases between the germline ends. The CDR3 extends over 14 amino acids. The CDR3 sequence: CASRINAATDTQYF. CDR3 sequence (DNA): TGTGCCAGCAGGATTAATGCGGCAACAGATACGCAGTATTTT. The whole variable domain, remainder taken from reference TRBV2 and TRBJ2-3, is EPEVTQTPSHQVTQMGQEVILRCVPISNHLYFYWYRQILGQKVEFLVSFYNNEISEKSEIFDDQFSVERPDGSNFTLKIRSTKLEDSAMYFCASRINAATDTQYFGPGTRLTVL.

This clonotype came up a few times. V and J are TRBV5-1 and TRBJ2-5; D is unclear. CDR3 size: 12 residues. Per germline, CDR1 SGHRS and CDR2 YFSETQ. The ends were cut back, 4 bases at V and 0 bases at J, with 4 bases in the middle. The CDR3: CASSPHQETQYF. CDR3 bases: TGCGCCAGCAGCCCCCACCAAGAGACCCAGTACTTC.

The genes are TRBV6-1 and TRBJ1-4, with 8 bases aligning to TRBD1. The CDR3 runs to 13 residues. Germline V lookup: CDR1 MNHNS, CDR2 SASEGT. V gave up 10 bases and J gave up 4 bases; unmatched junction bases: 5. The CDR3 nucleotides are TGTGCCACCGGGGACAGGCTTAATGAAAAACTGTTTTTT. Protein: CATGDRLNEKLFF.

This clonotype was seen at least ten times. The CDR3 sequence is CSVEGDGSSYEQYF. DNA for the CDR3: TGCAGCGTTGAAGGGGACGGAAGTTCCTACGAGCAGTACTTC. The chain carries TRBV29-1 and TRBJ2-7; either TRBD1 or TRBD2 may supply D (5 bases each). Trimming pared 1 base from V and 1 base from J, leaving 11 bases between. The CDR3 is made up of 14 amino acids. Germline V CDR1 and CDR2: SQVTM, ANQGSEA.

This clonotype was counted many times. The chain links TRBV5-1 to TRBJ2-7; 9 nucleotides align to TRBD1. The CDR3 totals 14 residues. The J segment lost 2 bases and the V segment lost 2 bases, leaving 2 bases of the junction unmatched. CDR1 is SGHRS, CDR2 YFSETQ, per germline. Here the CDR3 reads CASSFTGGAYEQYF. In DNA, the CDR3 is TGCGCCAGCAGCTTCACAGGGGGCGCCTACGAGCAGTACTTC.

This clonotype was found a few times. The chain employs TRBV6-1 and TRBJ1-2; TRBD1 aligns across 7 bases. CDR3 size: 14 residues. V gave up 4 bases and J gave up 5 bases; unmatched junction bases: 7. CDR1 and CDR2 from the germline V gene are MNHNS and SASEGT. The CDR3: CASSVDWDRYGYTF. The CDR3 region has the DNA TGTGCCAGCAGTGTCGATTGGGACAGATATGGCTACACCTTC.

The CDR3 coding sequence is TGTGCCAGCAGTTACAGCCCCGGGACAGGGAAGGAGTACGAGCAGTACTTC. Amino acids: CASSYSPGTGKEYEQYF. The chain uses TRBV6-5 and TRBJ2-7; 9 nucleotides match TRBD1. V dropped 2 bases and J dropped 4; count of bases not matched to a gene: 12. Germline V gene data show CDR1 as MNHEY and CDR2 as SVGAGI. This CDR3 is 17 amino acids long.

This clonotype was found many times. The chain recombines TRBV28 with TRBJ2-5, with a weak D call TRBD1 (5 bases). V lost 5 bases and J lost 1, with 17 bases in between. Germline V gene sequence: CDR1 MDHEN, CDR2 SYDVKM. The CDR3 runs 16 residues. This chain's CDR3 is CASSQQDFGSQETQYF. In DNA, the CDR3 is TGTGCCAGCAGTCAACAGGATTTCGGGTCCCAAGAGACCCAGTACTTC.

This clonotype was seen at least ten times. The genes are TRBV27 and TRBJ2-2, with D perhaps matching TRBD2 (5 bases). CDR3 length: 16 residues. V was cut by 4 bases and J by 7 bases, with 19 bases left in between. CDR1 MNHEY and CDR2 SMNVEV come from the germline V gene (reference sequence). Here the CDR3 DNA reads TGTGCCAGCAGTTCCGGACTGACATTAGGTATCGGGGAGCTGTTTTTT. Amino acids: CASSSGLTLGIGELFF.

This clonotype has ten or more counts. V gene TRBV20-1 combines with J gene TRBJ1-1; D might be TRBD1 (6 bases). Between the trimmed V and J ends, which lost 4 bases and 0 bases, there was a span of 12 bases. This CDR3 spans 14 amino acids. CDR1 and CDR2 (germline): DFQATT, SNEGSKA (reference sequence). In nucleotides, the CDR3 is TGCAGTGCTACGGGAGGGGGAATGAACACTGAAGCTTTCTTT. This sequence encodes CSATGGGMNTEAFF.

This clonotype was picked up many times. The CDR3, as DNA: TGTGCCAGCAGTATTACTAGCCCTGGAAGCGGAGAGACCCAGTACTTC. It is translated as CASSITSPGSGETQYF. V is TRBV27 and J is TRBJ2-5, with D possibly matching TRBD2 (6 bases). The germline gives CDR1 MNHEY, CDR2 SMNVEV (reference sequence). CDR3 length: 16 amino acids. V lost 5 bases and J 4 bases, leaving 20 bases between the germline ends.

On this clonotype itself: A much larger clonotype is one base distant, so this may be a read error. V is TRBV5-8 and J is TRBJ1-4, with 7 bases lining up with TRBD1. Germline CDR1 and CDR2: SGHTS and YDEGEE. This CDR3 is built from 16 residues. The CDR3 nucleotides are TGTGCCAGCAGCTCGTCAGGACAGGCGAATAATGAAAAACTGTCTTTT. Encoded protein: CASSSSGQANNEKLSF. Together with reference TRBV5-8 and TRBJ1-4, the CDR3 gives the full variable domain: EAGVTQSPTHLIKTRGQQATLRCSPISGHTSVYWYQQALGLGLQFLLWYDEGEERNRGNFPPRFSGRQFPNYSSELNVNALELEDSALYLCASSSSGQANNEKLSFGSGTQLSVL.

Ten or more counts support this clonotype. This chain uses TRBV28 with TRBJ1-4, with D unresolved. The CDR3 is 15 residues long. The ends were cut back, 5 bases at V and 3 bases at J, with 13 bases in the middle. Germline CDR1 MDHEN, CDR2 SYDVKM. The CDR3 region has the DNA TGTGCCAGCAGTACCCGCGGAGGTTCTAATGAAAAACTGTTTTTT. This translates into CASSTRGGSNEKLFF.

At least ten counts were recorded for this clonotype. This chain's CDR3 is CSARTGLGVGTYEQYF. The CDR3 DNA is TGCAGTGCAAGGACAGGGCTAGGTGTAGGGACCTACGAGCAGTACTTC. The rearrangement uses TRBV20-1 and TRBJ2-7; the match to TRBD1 covers 8 bases. V shed 6 bases and J 2 bases; nucleotides not matched to a gene: 15. Germline CDR1 is DFQATT and CDR2 is SNEGSKA (reference sequence). The CDR3 covers 16 residues.

This clonotype has at least ten counts. The CDR3 loop reads CASSPSHPSTEAFF. CDR3 DNA: TGTGCCAGCAGCCCTTCACACCCGTCCACTGAAGCTTTCTTT. The chain links TRBV7-3 to TRBJ1-1, with D uncertain. Germline V gene data show CDR1 as SGHTA and CDR2 as FQGTGA. V gave up 5 bases and J gave up 4 bases, with 14 bases separating them. This CDR3 is built from 14 residues.

In regard to this clonotype: This sequence may be a read error, since a much larger clone differs from it by one base. This chain uses TRBV6-2 or TRBV6-3 with TRBJ2-3; 7 nucleotides align to TRBD2. Germline V lookup: CDR1 MNHEY, CDR2 SVGEGT. There are 14 residues in the CDR3. The V segment lost 5 bases and the J segment 5 bases; nucleotides outside the gene matches: 7. The CDR3 loop reads CASSVTGGRDTQYF. The CDR3 DNA sequence: TGTGCCAGCAGTGTCACGGGAGGAAGAGATACGCAGTATTTT.

This clonotype was detected ten times or more. The V call is TRBV5-1, the J call TRBJ1-2; 10 bases match TRBD1. V lost 5 bases and J lost 8; bases outside the gene matches: 9. This CDR3 comprises 14 residues. The germline CDR1 and CDR2 sequences are SGHRS and YFSETQ. The CDR3 DNA reads TGCGCCAGCAGGCTCAAGACAGGGGGCGAAGGCTACACCTTC. It specifies CASRLKTGGEGYTF.

The table lists this clonotype with a few counts. Given a much more abundant clone one base away, this may be a read error. The chain couples TRBV20-1 to TRBJ2-5; weak D call: TRBD2 (5 bases). Germline loops: CDR1 DFQATT, CDR2 SNEGSKA (reference sequence). The CDR3 loop spans 16 amino acids. The CDR3 loop reads CSARLSSKQYQGTQYF. DNA for the CDR3: TGCAGTGCTCGCCTATCTAGCAAACAGTACCAAGGGACCCAGTACTTC.

This clonotype has just a few counts. The J gene is TRBJ1-5, the V gene TRBV5-1; possible D gene TRBD1, 6 bases. From germline, CDR1 is SGHRS and CDR2 YFSETQ. The V gene lost 4 bases and the J gene lost 6 bases, with 17 bases spanning the gap. CDR3 length: 15 residues. The CDR3 coding sequence is TGCGCCAGCAGCCCCCGGCCAGGGGCCCCTCAGCCCCAGCATTTT. This sequence encodes CASSPRPGAPQPQHF.

Here the CDR3 reads CASSQDWQGADEQFF. In DNA, the CDR3 is TGTGCCAGCAGCCAAGATTGGCAGGGGGCCGATGAGCAGTTCTTC. The V gene is TRBV4-2, the J gene TRBJ2-1; 8 bases map to TRBD1. CDR1 is LGHNA and CDR2 is YNFKEQ in the germline V gene. The CDR3 totals 15 residues. V was pared by 0 bases and J by 8 bases, with 6 bases of the junction left unmatched.

There are a few counts of this clonotype. The V call is TRBV6-5, the J call TRBJ2-2; D is undetermined. Trimming left V 0 bases short and J 0 bases short, with 8 bases between. Germline V gives CDR1 MNHEY, CDR2 SVGAGI. This CDR3 is built from 16 residues. CDR3 loop: CASSYSVLANTGELFF. The DNA of the CDR3 is TGTGCCAGCAGTTACTCGGTACTTGCGAACACCGGGGAGCTGTTTTTT.

This clonotype was counted many times. The rearrangement uses TRBV18 and TRBJ2-1; 8 bases agree with TRBD1. The junction had 7 bases not matched to a gene; V was cut back by 4 bases and J by 5 bases. The CDR3 length is 15 residues. Germline V gives CDR1 KGHSH, CDR2 LQKENI. The CDR3 loop is CASSRPGQDNNEQFF. CDR3 DNA sequence: TGTGCCAGCTCACGACCGGGACAGGACAACAATGAGCAGTTCTTC.

There are many counts of this clonotype. J is TRBJ2-7 and V is TRBV28; TRBD1 matches at 7 bases. This CDR3 contains 16 residues. CDR1 is MDHEN and CDR2 is SYDVKM in the germline V gene. With V trimmed by 1 base and J by 2 bases, 8 bases remained unmatched. As DNA, the CDR3 is TGTGCCAGCAGTTTATTTTACAGGGGCACGACCTACGAGCAGTACTTC. It is translated as CASSLFYRGTTYEQYF. The full variable domain, its missing parts supplied by reference TRBV28 and TRBJ2-7, is DVKVTQSSRYLVKRTGEKVFLECVQDMDHENMFWYRQDPGLGLRLIYFSYDVKMKEKGDIPEGYSVSREKKERFSLILESASTNQTSMYLCASSLFYRGTTYEQYFGPGTRLTVT.

The CDR3 here is CASSSSGTTLGEQFF. The DNA for the CDR3 is TGTGCCAGCAGTTCTAGCGGGACTACCCTGGGAGAGCAGTTCTTC. The chain combines TRBV12-3 or TRBV12-4 with TRBJ2-1; 9 nucleotides agree with TRBD2. There are 15 residues in the CDR3. Unmatched junction bases numbered 11, after V lost 4 bases and J lost 10 bases.

This clonotype was recorded at least ten times. This chain uses TRBV18 with TRBJ2-3; D ambiguous. With 0 bases removed from V and 1 base from J, the gap between germline ends came to 5 bases. The CDR3 length is 14 residues. CDR1 is KGHSH and CDR2 is LQKENI in the germline V gene. As DNA, the CDR3 is TGTGCCAGCTCACCACCCTCCGGCACAGATACGCAGTATTTT. Protein sequence: CASSPPSGTDTQYF. The full variable domain, completed using reference TRBV18 and TRBJ2-3, is NAGVMQNPRHLVRRRGQEARLRCSPMKGHSHVYWYRQLPEEGLKFMVYLQKENIIDESGMPKERFSAEFPKEGPSILRIQQVVRGDSAAYFCASSPPSGTDTQYFGPGTRLTVL.

This clonotype has only a few counts. The chain couples TRBV3-1 to TRBJ2-1; 7 bases match TRBD1. This CDR3 contains 16 residues. V shed 0 bases, J shed 7 bases, and the junction held 9 bases outside the gene matches. The germline V gene encodes CDR1 LGHDT and CDR2 YNNKEL (reference sequence). CDR3 DNA sequence: TGTGCCAGCAGCCAAGATTGGGTTAGGGGGCGAAATGAGCAGTTCTTC. This codes for CASSQDWVRGRNEQFF.